This T cell receptor beta chain originates from a study of CD8 T cells in Susac syndrome. Reverse transcription of roughly 0.5 to 1 ug RNA was carried out with random hexamers. The immunoSEQ assay covered 54 Vbeta and 13 Jbeta segments for CDR3. Using its own MiXCR run on the immunoSEQ multiplex PCR reads, TCRdb lists one record per CDR3 protein. The sample has around 120,000 distinct CDR3 sequences; 94% are singletons. V lost 3 bases and J 6 bases, leaving 15 bases between the germline ends. CDR1 is DFQATT and CDR2 is SNEGSKA in the germline V gene (reference sequence). The CDR3 is 14 residues long. The sequenced target, TCR beta, came from blood CD8+ and CD4+ T cells. TEMRA cells were FACS-enriched, and CD8+ and CD4+ T cells were isolated negatively.

This clonotype was sampled from a human donor with multiple sclerosis. The specimen sequenced was CD4+ T cells from PBMCs. The chain recombines TRBV20-1 with TRBJ1-5; D unclear. The chain's CDR3 is CSASGVKGGQPQHF. CDR3 nucleotides: TGCAGTGCTAGCGGAGTTAAGGGAGGTCAGCCCCAGCATTTT.